This T cell receptor (beta chain) originates from a study of blood T cell repertoires in COVID-19 (dated by TCRdb to the early 2020s). Context from the whole study: Collaborator samples came from the United States, Italy and Spain and covered acute and convalescent phases of COVID-19. The material from the prospective study consisted of cDNA or gDNA derived from T cells, B-cell-depleted T cells, or PBMCs. Deeply sampled blood TCRbeta repertoires from subjects exposed to, actively infected with, or recovered from COVID-19 were included in the dataset. A freely available public database, intended as a resource for researchers studying the immune response to SARS-CoV-2, is where the repertoires were released. The samples were drawn from the first 160 participants of the ongoing ImmuneRACE study and from 950 to 1,500 subjects provided by 6 global collaborators. The sample metadata nearly always contained a de-identified subject ID, COVID-19 status, age in years and sex. Where HLA class I and class II types were available, the types were taken from metadata supplied by the sample provider, not from assay-based typing. What the research found in general, with its limitations: The quantity of clinical and demographic metadata differed by source and by participant and was supplied without curation.

In the prospective study, participants were 18 to 89 years old, resided in around 25 geographic areas of the United States, and were enrolled through a virtual design. In the prospective study, cohorts were assigned on the basis of participant-reported clinical history obtained from a screening survey and a study questionnaire. Mobile phlebotomists in the prospective study collected whole blood, serum and a nasopharyngeal or oropharyngeal swab from every participant. Prospective study participants could optionally give additional blood draws and questionnaires over an approximately 2-month period. Before DNA extraction, prospective study blood samples were shipped either frozen or at room temperature. Taken from cysteine to phenylalanine, the CDR3 has 14 residues. The kept DNA is CDR3 alone, 42 bases in frame from the first base. CDR1 KGHSH and CDR2 LQKENI are derived from the germline V gene. V loses 3 bases at its end and J loses 11 bases; junction bases beyond the gene matches: 7.

A word on this clone: It has no known antigen specificity. No base quality values were provided; no much bigger clone lies one nucleotide off.

TCRbeta CDR3 regions were amplified from genomic DNA by means of the immunoSEQ Assay, a bias-controlled multiplex PCR. The authors' pipeline ran thus. The number of nucleated cells in each sample was estimated by amplification of reference gene primers within the assay. Sequence reads were collapsed and filtered to measure the absolute abundance of every unique TCRbeta CDR3 rearrangement. Productive Simpson clonality was computed per sample as the square root of Simpson's diversity index over productive rearrangements. Sourced from immuneACCESS, this table was stored by TCRdb with only in-frame sequences that have V and J called. A share of the clones is absent; for the studies checked, an unresolved V gene accounts for under half, and the remainder has no known explanation. The V and J calls and clone size are taken from that table; D and trimming were inferred from the DNA. The sample table records over 110,000 clones; more than 70% of these occur just once. 5% to 7% of the sample is held by the ten biggest clonotypes.

The sequenced sample consisted of PBMCs or T cells enriched from blood (not recorded which). The rearrangement joined TRBV18 to TRBJ1-6, with 7 bases matching TRBD1. This sequence was found in a man aged 35-49 years with acute COVID-19. The DNA sequence follows: TGTGCCAGCTCACCTGGACAGGACGATCCACCCCTCCACTTT. The resulting protein is CASSPGQDDPPLHF.